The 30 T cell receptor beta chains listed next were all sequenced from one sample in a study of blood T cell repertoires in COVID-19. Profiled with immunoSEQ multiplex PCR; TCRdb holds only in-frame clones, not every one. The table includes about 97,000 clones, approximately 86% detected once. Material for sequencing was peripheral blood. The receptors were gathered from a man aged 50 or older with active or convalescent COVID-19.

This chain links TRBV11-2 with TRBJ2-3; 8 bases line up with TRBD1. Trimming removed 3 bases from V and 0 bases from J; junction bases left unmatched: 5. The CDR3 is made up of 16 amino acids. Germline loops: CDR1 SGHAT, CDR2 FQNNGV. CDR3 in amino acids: CASSFFDRGSTDTQYF. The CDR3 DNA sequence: TGTGCCAGCAGCTTCTTCGACAGGGGAAGCACAGATACGCAGTATTTT.

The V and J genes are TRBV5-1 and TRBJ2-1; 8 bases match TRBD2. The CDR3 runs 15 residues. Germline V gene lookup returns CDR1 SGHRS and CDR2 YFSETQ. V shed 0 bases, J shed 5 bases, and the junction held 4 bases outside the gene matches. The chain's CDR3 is CASSLDGGVDNEQFF. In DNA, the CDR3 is TGCGCCAGCAGCTTGGACGGGGGGGTAGACAATGAGCAGTTCTTC.

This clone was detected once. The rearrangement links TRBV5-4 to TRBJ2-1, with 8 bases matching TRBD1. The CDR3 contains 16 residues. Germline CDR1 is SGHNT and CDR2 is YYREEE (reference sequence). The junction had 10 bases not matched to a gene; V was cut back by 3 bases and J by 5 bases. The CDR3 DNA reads TGTGCCAGCAGCTCCATACGGGACAGGTTTGACAATGAGCAGTTCTTC. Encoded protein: CASSSIRDRFDNEQFF.

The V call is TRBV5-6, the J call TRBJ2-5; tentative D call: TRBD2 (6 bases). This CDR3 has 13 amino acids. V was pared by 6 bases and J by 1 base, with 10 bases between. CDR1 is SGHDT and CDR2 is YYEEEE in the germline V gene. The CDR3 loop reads CASNRGSQETQYF. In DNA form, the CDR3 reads TGTGCCAGCAACCGGGGGTCCCAAGAGACCCAGTACTTC.

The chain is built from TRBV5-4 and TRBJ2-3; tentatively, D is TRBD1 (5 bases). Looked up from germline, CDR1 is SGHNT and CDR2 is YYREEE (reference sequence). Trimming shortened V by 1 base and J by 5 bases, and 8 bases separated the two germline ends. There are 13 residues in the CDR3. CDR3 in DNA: TGTGCCAGCAGCTTGCCGCAGGGAGATACGCAGTATTTT. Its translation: CASSLPQGDTQYF.

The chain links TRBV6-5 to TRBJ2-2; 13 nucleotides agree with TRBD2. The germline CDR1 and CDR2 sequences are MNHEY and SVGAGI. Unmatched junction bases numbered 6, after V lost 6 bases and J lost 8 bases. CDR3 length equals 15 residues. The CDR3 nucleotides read TGTGCCAGCAGAGCGGGACTAGCGGGGAGTGGGGAGCTGTTTTTT. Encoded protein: CASRAGLAGSGELFF.

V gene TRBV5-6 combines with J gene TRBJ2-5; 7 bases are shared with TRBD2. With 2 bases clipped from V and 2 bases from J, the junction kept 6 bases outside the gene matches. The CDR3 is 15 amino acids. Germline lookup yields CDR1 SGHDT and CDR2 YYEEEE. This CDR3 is CASSFYRGDQETQYF. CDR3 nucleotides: TGTGCCAGCAGCTTTTACCGGGGGGATCAAGAGACCCAGTACTTC.

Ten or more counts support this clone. The CDR3 region has the DNA TGCAGCGTTGACCGGAGCGACAGGGGGCGATACAATGAGCAGTTCTTC. Amino acids: CSVDRSDRGRYNEQFF. The gene calls are TRBV29-1 and TRBJ2-1; 10 nucleotides line up with TRBD1. V shed 3 bases, J shed 4 bases, and the junction held 9 bases outside the gene matches. This CDR3 has 16 amino acids. Germline V CDR1 and CDR2: SQVTM, ANQGSEA.

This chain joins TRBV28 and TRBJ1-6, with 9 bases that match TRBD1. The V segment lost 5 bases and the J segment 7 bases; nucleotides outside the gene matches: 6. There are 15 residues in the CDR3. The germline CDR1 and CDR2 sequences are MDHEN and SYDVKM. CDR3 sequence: CASSRRQGGNSPLHF. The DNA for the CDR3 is TGTGCCAGCAGTCGCCGACAGGGGGGGAATTCACCCCTCCACTTT.

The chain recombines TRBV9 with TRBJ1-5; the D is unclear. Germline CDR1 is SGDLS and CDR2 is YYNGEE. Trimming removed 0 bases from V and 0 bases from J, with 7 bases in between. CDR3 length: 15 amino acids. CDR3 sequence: CASSVGGNSNQPQHF. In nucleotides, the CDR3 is TGTGCCAGCAGCGTAGGAGGCAATAGCAATCAGCCCCAGCATTTT.

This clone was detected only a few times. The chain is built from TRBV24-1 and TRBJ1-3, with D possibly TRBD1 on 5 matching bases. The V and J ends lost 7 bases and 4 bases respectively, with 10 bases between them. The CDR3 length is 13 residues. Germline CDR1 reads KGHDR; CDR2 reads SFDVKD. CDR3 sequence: CATRGDPGNTIYF. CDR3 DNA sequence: TGTGCCACCAGAGGGGATCCGGGAAACACCATATATTTT.

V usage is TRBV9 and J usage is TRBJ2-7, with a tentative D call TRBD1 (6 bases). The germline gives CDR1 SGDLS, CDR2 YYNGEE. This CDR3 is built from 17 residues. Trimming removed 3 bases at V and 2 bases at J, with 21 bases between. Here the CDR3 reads CASSAEKAGAKTYEQYV. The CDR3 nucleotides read TGTGCCAGCAGCGCCGAGAAGGCAGGGGCAAAAACCTACGAGCAGTACGTC.

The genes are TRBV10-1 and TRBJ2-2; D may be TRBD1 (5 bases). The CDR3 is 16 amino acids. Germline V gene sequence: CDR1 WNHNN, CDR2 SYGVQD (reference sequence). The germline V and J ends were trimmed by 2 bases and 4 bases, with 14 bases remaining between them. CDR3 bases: TGCGCCAGCAGTGAGGGGGTGGGGCTCCGCACCGGGGAGCTGTTTTTT. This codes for CASSEGVGLRTGELFF.

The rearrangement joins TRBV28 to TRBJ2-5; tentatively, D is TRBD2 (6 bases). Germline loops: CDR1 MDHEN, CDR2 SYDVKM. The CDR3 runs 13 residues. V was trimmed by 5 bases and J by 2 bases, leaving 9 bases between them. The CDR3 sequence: CASSGGQQETQYF. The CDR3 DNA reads TGTGCCAGCAGTGGAGGGCAACAAGAGACCCAGTACTTC.

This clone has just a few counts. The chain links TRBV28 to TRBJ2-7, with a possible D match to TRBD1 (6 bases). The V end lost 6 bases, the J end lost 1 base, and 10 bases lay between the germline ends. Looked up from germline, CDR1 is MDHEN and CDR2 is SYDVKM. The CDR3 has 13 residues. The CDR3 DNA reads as TGTGCCAGCAGACTGGGACATTCCTACGAGCAGTACTTC. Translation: CASRLGHSYEQYF.

The CDR3 coding sequence is TGTGCCTTCTCACAGGGGGCGTACACTGAAGCTTTCTTT. As protein: CAFSQGAYTEAFF. V is TRBV30 and J is TRBJ1-1; 9 positions match TRBD1. This CDR3 spans 13 amino acids. J gave up 3 bases and V 7 bases, and 6 bases lay outside the gene matches. Germline values: CDR1 GTSNPN, CDR2 SVGIG (reference sequence).

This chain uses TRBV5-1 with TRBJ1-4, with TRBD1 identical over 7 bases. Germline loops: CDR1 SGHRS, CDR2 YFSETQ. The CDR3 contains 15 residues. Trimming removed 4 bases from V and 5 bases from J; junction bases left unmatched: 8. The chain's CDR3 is CASSRQGVSNEKLFF. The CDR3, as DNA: TGCGCCAGCAGCAGACAGGGAGTCTCGAATGAAAAACTGTTTTTT.

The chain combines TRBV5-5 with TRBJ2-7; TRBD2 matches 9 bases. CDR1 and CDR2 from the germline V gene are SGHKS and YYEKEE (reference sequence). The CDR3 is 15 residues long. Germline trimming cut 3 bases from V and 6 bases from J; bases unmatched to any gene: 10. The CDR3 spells CASSWGTSNPSEQYV. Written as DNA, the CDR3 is TGTGCCAGCAGCTGGGGGACTAGCAATCCCTCCGAGCAGTACGTC.

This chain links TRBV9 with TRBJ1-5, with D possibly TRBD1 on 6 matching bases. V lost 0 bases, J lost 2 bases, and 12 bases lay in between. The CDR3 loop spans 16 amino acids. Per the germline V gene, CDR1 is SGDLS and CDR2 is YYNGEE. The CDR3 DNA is TGTGCCAGCAGCGTAGGAGAGGCAGGGGGCAATCAGCCCCAGCATTTT. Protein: CASSVGEAGGNQPQHF.

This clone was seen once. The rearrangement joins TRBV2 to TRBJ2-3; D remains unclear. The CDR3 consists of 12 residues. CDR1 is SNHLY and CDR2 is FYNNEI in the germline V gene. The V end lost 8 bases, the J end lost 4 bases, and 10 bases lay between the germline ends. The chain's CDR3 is CASSVGADTQYF. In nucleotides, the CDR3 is TGTGCCAGCTCGGTTGGAGCAGATACGCAGTATTTT.

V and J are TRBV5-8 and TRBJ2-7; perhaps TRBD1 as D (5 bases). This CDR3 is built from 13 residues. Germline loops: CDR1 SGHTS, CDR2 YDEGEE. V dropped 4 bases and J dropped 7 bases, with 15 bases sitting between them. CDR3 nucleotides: TGTGCCAGCAGCCAGACAGCCTCGAGGGAGCAGTACGTC. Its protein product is CASSQTASREQYV.

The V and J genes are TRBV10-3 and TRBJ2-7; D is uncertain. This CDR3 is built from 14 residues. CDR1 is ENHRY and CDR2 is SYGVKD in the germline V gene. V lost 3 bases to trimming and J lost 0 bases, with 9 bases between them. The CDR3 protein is CAISDQVSSYEQYF. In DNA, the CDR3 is TGTGCCATCAGTGACCAGGTGAGCTCCTACGAGCAGTACTTC.

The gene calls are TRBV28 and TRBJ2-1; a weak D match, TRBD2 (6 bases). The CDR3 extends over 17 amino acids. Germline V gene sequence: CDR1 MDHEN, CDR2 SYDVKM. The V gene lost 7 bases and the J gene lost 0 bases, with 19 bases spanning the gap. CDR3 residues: CASTLNSGLRSYNEQFF. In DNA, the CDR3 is TGTGCCAGCACATTAAACTCGGGACTCCGCTCCTACAATGAGCAGTTCTTC.

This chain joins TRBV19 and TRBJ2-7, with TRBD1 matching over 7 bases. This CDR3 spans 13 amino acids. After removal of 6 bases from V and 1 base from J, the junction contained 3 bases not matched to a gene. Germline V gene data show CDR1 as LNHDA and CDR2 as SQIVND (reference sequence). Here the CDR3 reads CASRHRGSYEQYF. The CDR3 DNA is TGTGCCAGTAGGCACAGGGGATCCTACGAGCAGTACTTC.

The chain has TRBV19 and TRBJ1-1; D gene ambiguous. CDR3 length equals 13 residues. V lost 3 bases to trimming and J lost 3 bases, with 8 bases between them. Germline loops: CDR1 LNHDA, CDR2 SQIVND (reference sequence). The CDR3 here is CASSMSFDTEAFF. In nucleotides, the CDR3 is TGTGCCAGTAGTATGAGTTTTGACACTGAAGCTTTCTTT.

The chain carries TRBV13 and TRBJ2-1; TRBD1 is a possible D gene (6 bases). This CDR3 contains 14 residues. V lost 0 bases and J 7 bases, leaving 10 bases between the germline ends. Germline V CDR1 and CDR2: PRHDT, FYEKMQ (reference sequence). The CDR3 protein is CASSLGIGTNEQFF. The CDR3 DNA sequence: TGTGCCAGCAGCTTAGGTATTGGGACAAATGAGCAGTTCTTC.

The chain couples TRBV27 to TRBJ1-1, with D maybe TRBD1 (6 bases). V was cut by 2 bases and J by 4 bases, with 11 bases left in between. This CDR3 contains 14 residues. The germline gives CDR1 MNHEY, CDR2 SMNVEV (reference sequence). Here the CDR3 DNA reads TGTGCCAGCAGTTTAACAGGGCTTCCCACTGAAGCTTTCTTT. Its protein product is CASSLTGLPTEAFF.

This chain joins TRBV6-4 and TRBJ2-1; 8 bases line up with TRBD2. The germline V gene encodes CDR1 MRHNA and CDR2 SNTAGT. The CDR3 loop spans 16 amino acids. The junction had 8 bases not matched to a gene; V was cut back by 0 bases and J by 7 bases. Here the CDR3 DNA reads TGTGCCAGCAGTGACTCGAGGGTAGCGGGACGGAATGAGCAGTTCTTC. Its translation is CASSDSRVAGRNEQFF.

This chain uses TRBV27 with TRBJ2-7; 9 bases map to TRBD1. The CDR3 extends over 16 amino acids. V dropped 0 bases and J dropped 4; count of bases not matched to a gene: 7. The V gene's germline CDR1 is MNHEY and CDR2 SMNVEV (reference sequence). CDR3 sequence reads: CASSLSGTGTFYEQYV. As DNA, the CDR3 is TGTGCCAGCAGTTTATCCGGGACAGGGACTTTTTACGAGCAGTACGTC.

Here the CDR3 DNA reads TGCAGTGCTAGTTCCTCTCAAGAGACCCAGTACTTC. This translates into CSASSSQETQYF. The chain uses TRBV20-1 and TRBJ2-5, with no clear D. Between the trimmed V and J ends, which lost 3 bases and 2 bases, there was a span of 7 bases. This CDR3 contains 12 residues. CDR1 DFQATT and CDR2 SNEGSKA come from the germline V gene (reference sequence).